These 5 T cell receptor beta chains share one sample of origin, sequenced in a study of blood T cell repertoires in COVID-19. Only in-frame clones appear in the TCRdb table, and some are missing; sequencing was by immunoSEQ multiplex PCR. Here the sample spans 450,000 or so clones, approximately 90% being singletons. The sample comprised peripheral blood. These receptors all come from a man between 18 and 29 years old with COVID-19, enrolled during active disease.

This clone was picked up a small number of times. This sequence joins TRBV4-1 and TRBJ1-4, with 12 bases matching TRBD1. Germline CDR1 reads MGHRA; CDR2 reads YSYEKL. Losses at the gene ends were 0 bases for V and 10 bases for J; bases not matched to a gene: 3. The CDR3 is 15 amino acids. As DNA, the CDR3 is TGCGCCAGCAGCCAAGAAGGGACAGGGGGCGGAAAACTGTTTTTT. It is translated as CASSQEGTGGGKLFF.

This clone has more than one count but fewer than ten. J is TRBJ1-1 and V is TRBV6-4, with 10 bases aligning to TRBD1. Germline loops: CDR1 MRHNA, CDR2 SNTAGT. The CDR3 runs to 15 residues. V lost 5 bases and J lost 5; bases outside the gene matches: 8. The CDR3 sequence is CASSPGQGIRTEAFF. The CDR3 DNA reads TGTGCCAGCAGTCCGGGACAGGGGATAAGGACTGAAGCTTTCTTT.

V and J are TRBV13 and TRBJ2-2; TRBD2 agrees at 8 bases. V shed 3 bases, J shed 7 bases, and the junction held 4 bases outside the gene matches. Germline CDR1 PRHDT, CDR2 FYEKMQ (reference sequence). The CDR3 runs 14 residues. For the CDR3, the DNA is TGTGCCAGCAGCTTCCAGACTAGCGACGGGGAGCTGTTTTTT. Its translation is CASSFQTSDGELFF. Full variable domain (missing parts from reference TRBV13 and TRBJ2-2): AAGVIQSPRHLIKEKRETATLKCYPIPRHDTVYWYQQGPGQDPQFLISFYEKMQSDKGSIPDRFSAQQFSDYHSELNMSSLELGDSALYFCASSFQTSDGELFFGEGSRLTVL.

The CDR3 spells CSASLRERPSHEQYF. As DNA, the CDR3 is TGCAGTGCAAGTTTGCGGGAGAGGCCGAGTCACGAGCAGTACTTC. This chain uses TRBV20-1 with TRBJ2-7; 7 bases are shared with TRBD2. V dropped 6 bases and J dropped 5; count of bases not matched to a gene: 16. Germline CDR1 and CDR2: DFQATT and SNEGSKA (reference sequence). The CDR3 spans 15 residues.

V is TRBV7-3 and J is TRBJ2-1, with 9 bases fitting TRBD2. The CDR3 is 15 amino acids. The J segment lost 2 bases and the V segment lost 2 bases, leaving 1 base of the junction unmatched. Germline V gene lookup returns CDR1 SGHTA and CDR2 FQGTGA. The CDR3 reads CASSLLAGTYNEQFF. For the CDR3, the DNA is TGTGCCAGCAGCTTACTAGCGGGGACCTACAATGAGCAGTTCTTC.